This T cell receptor (beta chain) was profiled in a study of blood T cell repertoires in COVID-19. Study details: Sites across the United States, Italy and Spain contributed samples from acute and convalescent COVID-19. PBMCs, B-cell-depleted T cells, or T cells were the source of the cDNA or gDNA that made up the material.

Study processing details: Amplification with reference gene primers provided the estimates of nucleated cell counts. The assay was immunoSEQ multiplex PCR, and TCRdb's table has in-frame clones only and misses some. Clonal size and the V and J genes are those of that table, whereas D and trimming came from the DNA. The table shows 150,000 or so clones, with about 80% occurring only once. This CDR3 contains 14 residues. The sample was peripheral blood. This chain links TRBV21-1 with TRBJ2-2; the table's D call TRBD2 went unverified against the DNA. TRBV21-1 is a pseudogene locus. The clonotype comes from a woman of 80 years or more with acute or convalescent COVID-19. The CDR3 DNA sequence: TGTGCCAGCAGCTCGCCGGGATGGGCCGGGGAGCTGTTTTTT. This gives the protein CASSSPGWAGELFF.